Below, one T cell receptor (beta chain) is given with its context. Its target is unknown. The method was immunoSEQ multiplex PCR; TCRdb's version includes in-frame clones alone and lacks a portion of them. The table includes 1,500,000 or so clones, approximately 98.5% detected once. V was pared by 6 bases and J by 0 bases, with 12 bases between. Germline-derived CDR1 and CDR2 are MDHEN and SYDVKM. The CDR3 loop spans 15 amino acids. This specimen comes from a study of shared clonotypes between healthy human individuals. The study's findings and limits: Depth of sequencing was expected to influence donor clonotype sharing. Larger estimated richness was generally recorded for naive subsets relative to memory subsets. Generation probabilities of non-shared clonotypes were lower (relative to those shared by all four donors).

Splitting of CD4+ cells produced CD45RA+ naive and CD45RA-negative memory subsets. Material for sequencing was naive CD4+ T cells sorted from blood. The subset here: CD45RA+ positively selected. This clonotype was obtained from a man aged 30-40 years in good health. The chain has TRBV28 and TRBJ2-1; perhaps TRBD2 as D (5 bases). The CDR3 sequence: CASSLFRGSYNEQFF. CDR3 nucleotides: TGTGCCAGCAGCCTATTTCGGGGCTCCTACAATGAGCAGTTCTTC.